This T cell receptor (beta chain) emerged from a study of cytomegalovirus exposure and HLA in healthy donors. Amplification used 60 Vbeta primers and 13 Jbeta primers. Only in-frame clones appear in the TCRdb table, and some are missing; sequencing was by immunoSEQ multiplex PCR. The profile shows some 170,000 clones, over 70% of them singletons. In the case of this clone: Its antigen remains unknown.

Overall study findings and caveats: A later analysis showed HLA-associated TCR beta chains outstripping equally common others in clonal expansion. In vitro, three CMV-associated chains proved specific for CMV antigens.

Input material: PBMCs. The source of this sequence is a woman in her fifties or sixties in good health and CMV-seropositive.

The CDR3 is CATSREEFPGELFF. Written as DNA, the CDR3 is TGTGCCACCAGCAGAGAAGAGTTCCCCGGGGAGCTGTTTTTT. V usage is TRBV15 and J usage is TRBJ2-2, with unresolved D. CDR1 is LNHNV, CDR2 YYDKDF, per germline (reference sequence). Trimming removed 0 bases at V and 6 bases at J, with 8 bases between. This CDR3 comprises 14 residues.